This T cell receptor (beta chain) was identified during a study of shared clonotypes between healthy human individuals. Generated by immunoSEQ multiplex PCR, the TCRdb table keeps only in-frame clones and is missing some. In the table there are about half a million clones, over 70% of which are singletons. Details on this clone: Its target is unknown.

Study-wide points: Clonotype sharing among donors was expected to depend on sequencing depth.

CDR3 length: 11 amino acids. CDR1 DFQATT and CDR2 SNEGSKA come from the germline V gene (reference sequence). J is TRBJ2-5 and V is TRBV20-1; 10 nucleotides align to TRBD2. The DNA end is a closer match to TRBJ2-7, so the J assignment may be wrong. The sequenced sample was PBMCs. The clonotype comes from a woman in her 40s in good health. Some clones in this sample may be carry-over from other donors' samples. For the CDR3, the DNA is TGCAGTGCAACTAGCGGGAACGAGCAGTACTTC. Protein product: CSATSGNEQYF.